The entry below gives a single T cell receptor (beta chain) sequence along with its context. What it recognizes is unknown. CDR1 SGHRS and CDR2 YFSETQ come from the germline V gene. CDR3 length: 13 amino acids. With 4 bases removed from V and 4 bases from J, the gap between germline ends came to 10 bases. This sample was taken from a study of a mutant IDH1 vaccine in newly diagnosed glioma. Study details: Vaccines were begun 4-6 weeks after radiotherapy alone, or with temozolomide cycles.

Time point here: week 47, end of study. The study gave 300 ug of mutant IDH1 20-mer peptide per vaccine dose, with topical imiquimod. Vaccinations, eight in total, occurred in weeks 1, 3, 5, 7, 11, 15, 19, 23. Using immunoSEQ multiplex PCR, the repertoire was profiled, and TCRdb retains in-frame clones only, with some absent. This sample carries 30,000 or so clones, approximately 84% of them seen once, and the ten largest clones take around 31%. Sequencing used PBMCs, obtained from a glioma patient whose treatment included an IDH1 peptide vaccine. The sequence came from a man aged 25 to 40 with glioma. The chain joins TRBV5-1 to TRBJ2-3; no clear D. The CDR3 DNA reads as TGCGCCAGCAGCATGGGGTCGCCAGATACGCAGTATTTT. Its protein product is CASSMGSPDTQYF.